These 15 T cell receptor beta chains share one sample of origin, sequenced in a study of T cell responses to AZD1222 COVID-19 vaccine. Repertoires were generated with immunoSEQ multiplex PCR, while TCRdb's copy carries only in-frame clones and drops some. The data contain 90,000 to 110,000 clones, over 75% of them singletons. Source: peripheral blood, taken on day 0 of AZD1222 vaccination. All receptors come from an adult in good health.

The chain joins TRBV11-1 to TRBJ1-1; D is undetermined. The V and J ends lost 1 base and 7 bases respectively, with 7 bases between them. Germline V gene data show CDR1 as SGHAT and CDR2 as FQDESV (reference sequence). The CDR3 is made up of 12 amino acids. CDR3: CASSLEVNEAFF. CDR3 in DNA: TGTGCCAGCAGCTTAGAGGTTAATGAAGCTTTCTTT.

This clone was counted a few times. The rearrangement links TRBV18 to TRBJ1-4; D not certain. Trimming left V 4 bases short and J 0 bases short, with 6 bases between. The CDR3 contains 14 residues. In germline, CDR1 is KGHSH, CDR2 LQKENI. The DNA for the CDR3 is TGTGCCAGCTCACGGGCTACAACTAATGAAAAACTGTTTTTT. It translates to CASSRATTNEKLFF.

This clone was seen more than once but under ten times. This chain joins TRBV18 and TRBJ2-1, with 8 bases lining up with TRBD2. Germline assignment: CDR1 KGHSH and CDR2 LQKENI. With 5 bases clipped from V and 8 bases from J, the junction kept 11 bases outside the gene matches. The CDR3 spans 15 residues. The CDR3 coding sequence is TGTGCCAGCTCAGTCTCCGGGACTAGAATTGATGAGCAGTTCTTC. This encodes CASSVSGTRIDEQFF.

The gene calls are TRBV11-2 and TRBJ1-1; D is ambiguous. This CDR3 region has 13 residues. CDR1 is SGHAT, CDR2 FQNNGV, per germline. V dropped 5 bases and J dropped 0 bases, with 7 bases sitting between them. CDR3 bases: TGTGCCAGCAGCGGCTCAGTGAACACTGAAGCTTTCTTT. The encoded protein is CASSGSVNTEAFF. The entire variable domain, with the rest obtained from reference TRBV11-2 and TRBJ1-1, is as follows: EAGVAQSPRYKIIEKRQSVAFWCNPISGHATLYWYQQILGQGPKLLIQFQNNGVVDDSQLPKDRFSAERLKGVDSTLKIQPAKLEDSAVYLCASSGSVNTEAFFGQGTRLTVV.

The CDR3 is CASSLASGQQGYTF. The CDR3 DNA is TGCGCCAGCAGCTTGGCCTCGGGACAGCAGGGCTACACCTTC. J is TRBJ1-2 and V is TRBV5-1, with TRBD1 matching over 7 bases. The CDR3 loop spans 14 amino acids. Germline trimming cut 0 bases from V and 8 bases from J; bases unmatched to any gene: 7. CDR1 and CDR2 from the germline V gene are SGHRS and YFSETQ.

V and J are TRBV24-1 and TRBJ2-1; D is unclear. This CDR3 has 15 residues. V gave up 5 bases and J gave up 0 bases, with 10 bases separating them. Per germline, CDR1 KGHDR and CDR2 SFDVKD. CDR3 bases: TGTGCCACCAGTGTTCAGCTAGGCTCCTACAATGAGCAGTTCTTC. Amino acids: CATSVQLGSYNEQFF.

V usage is TRBV9 and J usage is TRBJ2-1; weak D call: TRBD2 (5 bases). The germline V gene encodes CDR1 SGDLS and CDR2 YYNGEE. V was pared by 4 bases and J by 4 bases, with 12 bases between. This CDR3 spans 14 amino acids. The CDR3 nucleotides are TGTGCCAGCAGCTTAGCGAGTACTTACAATGAGCAGTTCTTC. Protein product: CASSLASTYNEQFF.

The CDR3 sequence: CASSLGTGQHYEQYV. CDR3 in DNA: TGTGCCAGCAGCCTCGGGACAGGGCAGCACTACGAGCAGTACGTC. The rearrangement uses TRBV11-2 and TRBJ2-7; 9 positions agree with TRBD1. The CDR3 extends over 15 amino acids. The V segment lost 5 bases and the J segment 3 bases; nucleotides outside the gene matches: 8. Germline loops: CDR1 SGHAT, CDR2 FQNNGV.

This chain joins TRBV5-1 and TRBJ2-5; 15 nucleotides line up with TRBD2. The CDR3 spans 18 residues. Per the germline V gene, CDR1 is SGHRS and CDR2 is YFSETQ. V trimming: 4 bases; J trimming: 4 bases; junction bases outside the gene matches: 11. CDR3 bases: TGCGCCAGCAGCGCCCCGGGACTAGCGGGAGGCCGTGGAGAGACCCAGTACTTC. Amino acid sequence: CASSAPGLAGGRGETQYF.

The chain carries TRBV7-8 and TRBJ2-1; 10 bases fit TRBD2. Germline loops: CDR1 SGHVS, CDR2 FQNEAQ. This CDR3 is built from 16 residues. V dropped 1 base and J dropped 5; count of bases not matched to a gene: 5. The CDR3 protein is CASSLGIAGGHNEQFF. CDR3 DNA: TGTGCCAGCAGCTTAGGAATAGCGGGGGGTCACAATGAGCAGTTCTTC.

This chain uses TRBV30 with TRBJ2-6; the D is unclear. The CDR3 contains 16 residues. The V end lost 2 bases, the J end lost 1 base, and 12 bases lay between the germline ends. CDR1 GTSNPN and CDR2 SVGIG come from the germline V gene (reference sequence). The CDR3: CAWSPSRRSGANVLTF. CDR3 bases: TGTGCCTGGAGTCCATCCCGCCGGTCTGGGGCCAACGTCCTGACTTTC. Full variable domain (rest looked up from reference TRBV30 and TRBJ2-6): SQTIHQWPATLVQPVGSPLSLECTVEGTSNPNLYWYRQAAGRGLQLLFYSVGIGQISSEVPQNLSASRPQDRQFILSSKKLLLSDSGFYLCAWSPSRRSGANVLTFGAGSRLTVL.

V gene TRBV7-2 combines with J gene TRBJ2-3; tentative D call: TRBD2 (6 bases). Germline loops: CDR1 SGHTA, CDR2 FQGNSA. With 5 bases removed from V and 0 bases from J, the gap between germline ends came to 12 bases. The CDR3 loop spans 15 amino acids. The CDR3 sequence: CASSNTGTSTDTQYF. The CDR3 nucleotides read TGTGCCAGCAGCAACACCGGGACTAGCACAGATACGCAGTATTTT.

The rearrangement links TRBV7-2 to TRBJ1-5; no definite D call. The CDR3 is made up of 13 amino acids. The V gene's germline CDR1 is SGHTA and CDR2 FQGNSA. V lost 1 base and J 5 bases, leaving 6 bases between the germline ends. The CDR3 reads CASSLGAYQPQHF. Here the CDR3 DNA reads TGTGCCAGCAGCTTAGGTGCTTATCAGCCCCAGCATTTT. The full variable domain, its missing parts supplied by reference TRBV7-2 and TRBJ1-5, is GAGVSQSPSNKVTEKGKDVELRCDPISGHTALYWYRQSLGQGLEFLIYFQGNSAPDKSGLPSDRFSAERTGGSVSTLTIQRTQQEDSAVYLCASSLGAYQPQHFGDGTRLSIL.

This clone was seen only a few times. The V call is TRBV5-1, the J call TRBJ2-5, with D perhaps matching TRBD2 (6 bases). Trimming removed 4 bases from V and 5 bases from J, with 18 bases in between. CDR3 length: 15 amino acids. The germline CDR1 and CDR2 sequences are SGHRS and YFSETQ. DNA of the CDR3: TGCGCCAGCAGCCCCCCCGTCGGGGGATCGGAGACCCAGTACTTC. Amino acid sequence: CASSPPVGGSETQYF.

This chain uses TRBV3-1 (or the pseudogene TRBV3-2) with TRBJ1-5, with no clear D. From germline, CDR1 is LGHDT and CDR2 YNNKEL (reference sequence). This CDR3 is built from 13 residues. With 4 bases removed from V and 5 bases from J, the gap between germline ends came to 9 bases. CDR3 nucleotide sequence: TGTGCCAGCAGCCTCCATGGGGATCAGCCCCAGCATTTT. Translation: CASSLHGDQPQHF.